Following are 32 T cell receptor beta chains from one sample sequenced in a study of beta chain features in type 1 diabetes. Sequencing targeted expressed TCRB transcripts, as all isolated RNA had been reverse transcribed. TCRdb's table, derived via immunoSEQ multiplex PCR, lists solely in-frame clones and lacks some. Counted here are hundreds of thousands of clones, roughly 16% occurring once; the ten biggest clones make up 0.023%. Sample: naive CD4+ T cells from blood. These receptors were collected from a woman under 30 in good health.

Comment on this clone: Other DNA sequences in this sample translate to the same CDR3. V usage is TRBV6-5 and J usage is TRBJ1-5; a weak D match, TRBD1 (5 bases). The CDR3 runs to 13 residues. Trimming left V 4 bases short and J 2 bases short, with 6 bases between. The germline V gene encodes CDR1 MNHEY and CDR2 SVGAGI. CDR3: CASSSTGNQPQHF. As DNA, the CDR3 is TGTGCCAGCAGTTCGACAGGCAATCAGCCCCAGCATTTT.

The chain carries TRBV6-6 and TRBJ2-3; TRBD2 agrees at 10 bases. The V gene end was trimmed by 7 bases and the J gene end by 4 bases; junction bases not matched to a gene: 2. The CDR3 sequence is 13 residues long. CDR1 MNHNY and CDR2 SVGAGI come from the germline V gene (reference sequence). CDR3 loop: CASMLAGADTQYF. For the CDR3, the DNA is TGTGCCAGCATGCTAGCGGGAGCAGATACGCAGTATTTT.

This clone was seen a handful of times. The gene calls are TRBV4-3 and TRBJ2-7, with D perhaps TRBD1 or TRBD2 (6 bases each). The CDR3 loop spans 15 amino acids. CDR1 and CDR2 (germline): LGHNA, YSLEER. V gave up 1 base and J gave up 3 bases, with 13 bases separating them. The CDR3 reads CASSQVGGFGYEQYF. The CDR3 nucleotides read TGCGCCAGCAGCCAAGTAGGGGGGTTTGGCTACGAGCAGTACTTC.

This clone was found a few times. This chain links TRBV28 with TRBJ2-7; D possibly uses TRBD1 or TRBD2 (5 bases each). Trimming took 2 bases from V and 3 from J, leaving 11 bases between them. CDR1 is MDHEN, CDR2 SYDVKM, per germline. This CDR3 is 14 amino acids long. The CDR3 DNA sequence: TGTGCCAGCAGTTTAGGGACGGTACTCTACGAGCAGTACTTC. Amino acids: CASSLGTVLYEQYF.

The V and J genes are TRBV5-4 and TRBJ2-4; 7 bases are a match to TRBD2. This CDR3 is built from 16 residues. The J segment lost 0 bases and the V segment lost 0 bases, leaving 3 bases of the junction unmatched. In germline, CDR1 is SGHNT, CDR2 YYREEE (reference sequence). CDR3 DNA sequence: TGTGCCAGCAGCTTGGAGGCTAGCGGAGCCAAAAACATTCAGTACTTC. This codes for CASSLEASGAKNIQYF. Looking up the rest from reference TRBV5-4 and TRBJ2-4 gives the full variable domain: ETGVTQSPTHLIKTRGQQVTLRCSSQSGHNTVSWYQQALGQGPQFIFQYYREEENGRGNFPPRFSGLQFPNYSSELNVNALELDDSALYLCASSLEASGAKNIQYFGAGTRLSVL.

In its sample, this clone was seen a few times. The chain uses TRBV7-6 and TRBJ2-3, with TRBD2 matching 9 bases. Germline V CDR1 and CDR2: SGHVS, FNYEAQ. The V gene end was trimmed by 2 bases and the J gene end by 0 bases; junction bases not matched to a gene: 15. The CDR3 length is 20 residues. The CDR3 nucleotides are TGTGCCAGCAGCTTACGCCCCAAGCGGGAGGCCTCTTCTAGCACAGATACGCAGTATTTT. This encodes CASSLRPKREASSSTDTQYF.

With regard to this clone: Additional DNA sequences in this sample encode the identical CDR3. The CDR3 DNA reads TGTGCCAGCAGCGTAGGGCTAGCGGGGCGGGAGACCCAGTACTTC. It yields the protein CASSVGLAGRETQYF. The chain carries TRBV9 and TRBJ2-5; 9 bases line up with TRBD2. The trim removed 0 bases at V and 5 bases at J, leaving 5 bases unmatched. The CDR3 runs 15 residues. Germline assignment: CDR1 SGDLS and CDR2 YYNGEE.

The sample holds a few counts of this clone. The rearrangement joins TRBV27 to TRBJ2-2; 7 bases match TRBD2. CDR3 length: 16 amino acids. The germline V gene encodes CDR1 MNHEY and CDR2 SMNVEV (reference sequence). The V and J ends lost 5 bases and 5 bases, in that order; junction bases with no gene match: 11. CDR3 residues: CASSRRGRAVTGELFF. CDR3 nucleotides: TGTGCCAGCAGTCGTCGAGGGAGGGCGGTGACCGGGGAGCTGTTTTTT.

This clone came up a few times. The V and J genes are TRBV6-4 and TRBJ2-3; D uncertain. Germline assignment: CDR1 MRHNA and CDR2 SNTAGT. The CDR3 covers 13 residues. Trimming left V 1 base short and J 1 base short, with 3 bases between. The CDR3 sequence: CASSDLGTDTQYF. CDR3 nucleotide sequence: TGTGCCAGCAGTGACTTGGGCACAGATACGCAGTATTTT.

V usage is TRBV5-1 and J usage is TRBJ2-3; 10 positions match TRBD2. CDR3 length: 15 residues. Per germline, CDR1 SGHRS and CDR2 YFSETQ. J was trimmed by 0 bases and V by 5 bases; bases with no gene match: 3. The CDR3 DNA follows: TGCGCCAGCAGTTCTAGCGGGAGAAGCACAGATACGCAGTATTTT. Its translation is CASSSSGRSTDTQYF. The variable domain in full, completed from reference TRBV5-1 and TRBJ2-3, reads KAGVTQTPRYLIKTRGQQVTLSCSPISGHRSVSWYQQTPGQGLQFLFEYFSETQRNKGNFPGRFSGRQFSNSRSEMNVSTLELGDSALYLCASSSSGRSTDTQYFGPGTRLTVL.

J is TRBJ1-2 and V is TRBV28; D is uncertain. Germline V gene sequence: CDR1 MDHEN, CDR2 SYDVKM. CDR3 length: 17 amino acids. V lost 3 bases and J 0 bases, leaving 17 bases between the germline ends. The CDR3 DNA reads TGTGCCAGCAGTTTTCGGTGGAAGCCCCCAACTAACTATGGCTACACCTTC. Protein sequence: CASSFRWKPPTNYGYTF.

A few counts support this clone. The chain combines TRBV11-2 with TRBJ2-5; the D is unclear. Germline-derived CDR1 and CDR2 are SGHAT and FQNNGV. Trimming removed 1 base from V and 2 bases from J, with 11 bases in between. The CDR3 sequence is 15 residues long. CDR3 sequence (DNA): TGTGCCAGCAGCTTAGTGAACGGCCTGCAAGAGACCCAGTACTTC. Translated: CASSLVNGLQETQYF.

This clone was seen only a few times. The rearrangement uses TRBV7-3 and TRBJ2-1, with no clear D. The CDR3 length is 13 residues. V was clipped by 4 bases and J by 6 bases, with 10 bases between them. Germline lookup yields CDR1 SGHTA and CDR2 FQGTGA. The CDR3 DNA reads TGTGCCAGCAGCTCCGCCATTCTCAATGAGCAGTTCTTC. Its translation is CASSSAILNEQFF.

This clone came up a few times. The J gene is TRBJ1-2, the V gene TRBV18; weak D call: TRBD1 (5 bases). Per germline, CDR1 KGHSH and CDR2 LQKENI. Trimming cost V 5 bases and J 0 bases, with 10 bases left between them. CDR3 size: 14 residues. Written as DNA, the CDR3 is TGTGCCAGCTCAGCGCAGGGTGCTAACTATGGCTACACCTTC. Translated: CASSAQGANYGYTF.

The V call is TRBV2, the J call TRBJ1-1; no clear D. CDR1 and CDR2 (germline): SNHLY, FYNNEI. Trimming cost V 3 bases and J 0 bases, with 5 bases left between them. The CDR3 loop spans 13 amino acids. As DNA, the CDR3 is TGTGCCAGCAGTGACAGTTTGAACACTGAAGCTTTCTTT. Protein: CASSDSLNTEAFF.

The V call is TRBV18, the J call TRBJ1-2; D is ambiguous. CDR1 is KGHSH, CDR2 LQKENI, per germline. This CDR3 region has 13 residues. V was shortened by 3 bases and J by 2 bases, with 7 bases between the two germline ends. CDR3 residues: CASSPTVNYGYTF. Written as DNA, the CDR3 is TGTGCCAGCTCACCCACAGTGAACTATGGCTACACCTTC.

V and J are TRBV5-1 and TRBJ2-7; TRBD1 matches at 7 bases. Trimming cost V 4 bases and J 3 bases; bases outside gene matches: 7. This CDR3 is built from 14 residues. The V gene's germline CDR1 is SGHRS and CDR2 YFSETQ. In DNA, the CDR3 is TGCGCCAGCAGCCTGGGGGACAGTTTCTACGAGCAGTACTTC. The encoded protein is CASSLGDSFYEQYF.

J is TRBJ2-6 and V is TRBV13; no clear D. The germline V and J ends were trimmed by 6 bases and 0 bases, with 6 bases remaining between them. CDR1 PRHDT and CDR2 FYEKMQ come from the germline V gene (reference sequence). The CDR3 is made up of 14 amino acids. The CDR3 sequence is CASSEPSGANVLTF. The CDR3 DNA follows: TGTGCCAGCAGTGAACCCTCTGGGGCCAACGTCCTGACTTTC.

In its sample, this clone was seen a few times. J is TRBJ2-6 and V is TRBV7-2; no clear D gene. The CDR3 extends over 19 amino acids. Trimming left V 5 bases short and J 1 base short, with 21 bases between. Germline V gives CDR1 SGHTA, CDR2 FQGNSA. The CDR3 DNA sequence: TGTGCCAGCAGCGTAGGACCCCTCACTTTTAAATCTGGGGCCAACGTCCTGACTTTC. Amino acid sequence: CASSVGPLTFKSGANVLTF.

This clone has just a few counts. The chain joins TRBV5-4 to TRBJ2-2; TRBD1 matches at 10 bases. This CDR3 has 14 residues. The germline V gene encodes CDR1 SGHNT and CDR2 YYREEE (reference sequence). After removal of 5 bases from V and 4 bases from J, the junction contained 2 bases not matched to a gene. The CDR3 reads CASSRDRGTGELFF. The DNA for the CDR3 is TGTGCCAGCAGTCGGGACAGGGGCACCGGGGAGCTGTTTTTT.

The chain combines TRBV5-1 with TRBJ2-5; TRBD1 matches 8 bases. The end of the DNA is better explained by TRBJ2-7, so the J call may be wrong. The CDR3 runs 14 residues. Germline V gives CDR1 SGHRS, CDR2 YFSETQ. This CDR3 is CASSSVGTGYEQYF. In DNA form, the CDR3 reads TGCGCCAGCAGCTCGGTGGGGACAGGCTACGAGCAGTACTTC.

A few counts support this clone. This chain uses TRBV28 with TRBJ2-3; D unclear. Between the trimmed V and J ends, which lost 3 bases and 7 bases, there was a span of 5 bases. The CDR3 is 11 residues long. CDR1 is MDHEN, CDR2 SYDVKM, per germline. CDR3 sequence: CASSLGNTQYF. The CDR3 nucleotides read TGTGCCAGCAGTTTGGGGAATACGCAGTATTTT.

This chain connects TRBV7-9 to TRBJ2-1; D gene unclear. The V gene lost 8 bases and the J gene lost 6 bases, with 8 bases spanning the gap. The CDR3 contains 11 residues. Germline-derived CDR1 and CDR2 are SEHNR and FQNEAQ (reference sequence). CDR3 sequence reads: CASRKINEQFF. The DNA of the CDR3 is TGTGCCAGCCGAAAAATCAATGAGCAGTTCTTC.

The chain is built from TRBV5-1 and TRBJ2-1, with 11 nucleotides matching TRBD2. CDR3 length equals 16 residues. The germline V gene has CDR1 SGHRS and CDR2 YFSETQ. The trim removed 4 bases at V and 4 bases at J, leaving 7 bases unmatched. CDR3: CASSRQGTSGYNEQFF. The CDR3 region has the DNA TGCGCCAGCAGCAGACAAGGGACTAGCGGTTACAATGAGCAGTTCTTC.

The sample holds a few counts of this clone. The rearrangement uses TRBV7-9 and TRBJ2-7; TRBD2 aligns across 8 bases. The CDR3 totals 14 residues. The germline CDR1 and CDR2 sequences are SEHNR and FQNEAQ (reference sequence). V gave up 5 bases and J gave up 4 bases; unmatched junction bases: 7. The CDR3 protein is CASSQRGRGYEQYF. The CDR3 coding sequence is TGTGCCAGCAGCCAGCGGGGGAGGGGGTACGAGCAGTACTTC. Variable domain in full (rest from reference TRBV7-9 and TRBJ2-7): DTGVSQNPRHKITKRGQNVTFRCDPISEHNRLYWYRQTLGQGPEFLTYFQNEAQLEKSRLLSDRFSAERPKGSFSTLEIQRTEQGDSAMYLCASSQRGRGYEQYFGPGTRLTVT.

The CDR3 loop reads CASSLFGRGPDTQYF. The CDR3 coding sequence is TGTGCCAGCAGTTTATTCGGCAGGGGCCCAGATACGCAGTATTTT. This chain joins TRBV28 and TRBJ2-3, with D possibly matching TRBD1 (6 bases). This CDR3 has 15 amino acids. CDR1 and CDR2 from the germline V gene are MDHEN and SYDVKM. V was cut by 1 base and J by 4 bases, with 12 bases left in between.

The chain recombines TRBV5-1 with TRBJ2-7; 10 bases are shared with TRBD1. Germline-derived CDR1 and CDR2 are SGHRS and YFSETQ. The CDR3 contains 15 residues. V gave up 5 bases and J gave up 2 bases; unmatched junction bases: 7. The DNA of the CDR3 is TGCGCCAGCAGTGGGAGCGGACAGGGGGCCTACGAGCAGTACTTC. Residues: CASSGSGQGAYEQYF. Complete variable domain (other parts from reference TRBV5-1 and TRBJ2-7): KAGVTQTPRYLIKTRGQQVTLSCSPISGHRSVSWYQQTPGQGLQFLFEYFSETQRNKGNFPGRFSGRQFSNSRSEMNVSTLELGDSALYLCASSGSGQGAYEQYFGPGTRLTVT.

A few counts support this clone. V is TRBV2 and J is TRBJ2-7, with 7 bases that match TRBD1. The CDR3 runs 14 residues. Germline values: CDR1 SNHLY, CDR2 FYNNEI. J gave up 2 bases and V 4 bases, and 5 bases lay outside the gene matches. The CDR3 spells CASSARGSAYEQYF. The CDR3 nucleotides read TGTGCCAGCAGTGCCAGGGGGAGCGCCTACGAGCAGTACTTC. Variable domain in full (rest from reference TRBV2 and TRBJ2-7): EPEVTQTPSHQVTQMGQEVILRCVPISNHLYFYWYRQILGQKVEFLVSFYNNEISEKSEIFDDQFSVERPDGSNFTLKIRSTKLEDSAMYFCASSARGSAYEQYFGPGTRLTVT.

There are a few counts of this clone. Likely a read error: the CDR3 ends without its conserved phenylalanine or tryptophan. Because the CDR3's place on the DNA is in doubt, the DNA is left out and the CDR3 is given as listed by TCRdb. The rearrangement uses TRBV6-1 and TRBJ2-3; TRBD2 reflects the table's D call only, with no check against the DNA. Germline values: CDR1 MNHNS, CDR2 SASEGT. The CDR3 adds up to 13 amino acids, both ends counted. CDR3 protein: CASSEIGLADYLP.

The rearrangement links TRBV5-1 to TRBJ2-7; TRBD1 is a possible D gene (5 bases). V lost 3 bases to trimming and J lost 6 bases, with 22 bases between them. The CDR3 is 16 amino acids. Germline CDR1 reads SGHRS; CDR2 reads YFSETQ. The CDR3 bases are TGCGCCAGCAGCTCCCCGGGCAGGGATCCCTCTCGCGAGCAGTACTTC. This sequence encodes CASSSPGRDPSREQYF.

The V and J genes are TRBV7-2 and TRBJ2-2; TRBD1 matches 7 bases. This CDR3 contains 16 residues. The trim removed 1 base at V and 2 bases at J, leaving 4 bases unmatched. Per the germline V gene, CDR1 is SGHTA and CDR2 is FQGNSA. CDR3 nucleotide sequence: TGTGCCAGCAGCTTAGTGGGGACAGTCAACACCGGGGAGCTGTTTTTT. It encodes CASSLVGTVNTGELFF.

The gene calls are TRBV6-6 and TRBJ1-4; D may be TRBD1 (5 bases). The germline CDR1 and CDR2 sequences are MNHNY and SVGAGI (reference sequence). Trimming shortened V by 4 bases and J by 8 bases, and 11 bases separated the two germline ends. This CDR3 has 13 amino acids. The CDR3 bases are TGTGCCAGCAGTTTCAGGGACGGGGAAAAACTGTTTTTT. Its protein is CASSFRDGEKLFF.